This T cell receptor beta chain stems from a study of metastatic and nonmetastatic thyroid tumors. Whole-study context: Repertoires were compared across blood and tumor or nodule tissue from malignant and benign thyroid patients.

As concerns this clone: Its antigen is currently unknown.

Original processing notes: Across clinicopathological groups, CDR3 differences served as the basis for building a distant-metastasis classifier for papillary thyroid cancer. TCRdb re-called clones from the PCR reads using MiXCR. TCRdb, not the authors, supplied the V and J calls. The sample comprises some 4,200 clones, roughly a third of which are singletons, and roughly a quarter rests with the top ten. All patients were treatment-naive before thyroid surgery. General study findings and limits: Relative to benign nodules, malignant thyroid tumors were reportedly characterized by significantly elevated TCR beta diversity in blood and tumor.

Looked up from germline, CDR1 is ENHRY and CDR2 is SYGVKD. Trimming stripped 8 bases from V and 0 bases from J, with 7 bases between. This CDR3 is built from 12 residues. The specimen sequenced was adjacent normal tissue. V is TRBV10-3 and J is TRBJ1-1; the D is unclear. The receptor was derived from a female donor with papillary thyroid cancer or a benign thyroid nodule (not recorded which). Some clones in this sample may be carry-over from other donors' samples. The CDR3 DNA follows: TGTGCCATCGGGAGATTGAACACTGAAGCTTTCTTT. Its translation is CAIGRLNTEAFF.